A selection of T cell receptor beta chains follows, all from one sample in a study of a mutant IDH1 vaccine in newly diagnosed glioma. Their antigens are not known. Data came from immunoSEQ multiplex PCR; TCRdb stores just in-frame clones and leaves some out. The sample includes more than 45,000 clones, around 90% of them seen just once. Here the sequenced sample was PBMCs, taken from a glioma patient whose treatment included an IDH1 peptide vaccine. The receptors come from a woman aged 35 to 49 with glioma. The conserved cysteine and the conserved F or W are not part of the CDR3 here. Each record gives: V gene, CDR3 length, J gene, CDR3 protein.

v_gene: TRBV6-5; len: 13; j_gene: TRBJ1-2; CDR3aa: ASSYLPTGNYGYT
v_gene: TRBV6-1; len: 13; j_gene: TRBJ1-2; CDR3aa: ASSPGSLHNYGYT
v_gene: TRBV15; len: 12; j_gene: TRBJ1-1; CDR3aa: ATSRELVGSKAF
v_gene: TRBV30; len: 13; j_gene: TRBJ1-4; CDR3aa: AWSFQGATNEKLF
v_gene: TRBV5-1; len: 13; j_gene: TRBJ1-4; CDR3aa: ASRNGVATNEKLF
v_gene: TRBV4-2; len: 14; j_gene: TRBJ2-1; CDR3aa: ASSQDERGAAREQF
v_gene: TRBV7-2; len: 12; j_gene: TRBJ2-1; CDR3aa: ASSTQSGYNEQF
v_gene: TRBV2; len: 14; j_gene: TRBJ1-2; CDR3aa: ASSERGNRANYGYT
v_gene: TRBV5-1; len: 14; j_gene: TRBJ2-7; CDR3aa: ASSLDGQGAIDEQY
v_gene: TRBV10-2; len: 10; j_gene: TRBJ2-1; CDR3aa: ASTPQTYEQF
v_gene: TRBV25-1; len: 10; j_gene: TRBJ2-5; CDR3aa: ASSTSRETQY